The source of this T cell receptor (beta chain) is a study of STAT5B mutations in CD4+ large granular lymphocyte leukemia. Study-level results: Main leukemic clonotypes were patient-specific, but approximately 25% appeared at low frequency elsewhere. Compared with healthy controls (2/35), patient top clones favored TRBV06 (8/27).

In the case of this clone: Its antigen is still unknown.

TCRdb keeps only in-frame clones here, not all; method: immunoSEQ multiplex PCR. The data show fewer than 30,000 clones, approximately 80% seen once. Controls came from buffy coats of healthy blood donors. The germline V and J ends were trimmed by 5 bases and 2 bases, with 11 bases remaining between them. CDR3 length equals 14 residues. Germline V CDR1 and CDR2: SGHDT, YYEEEE. Sequenced input: CD4+ T cells from blood buffy coats. This TCR derives from a human donor in good health. The rearrangement uses TRBV5-6 and TRBJ2-1, with D possibly being TRBD1 or TRBD2 (6 bases each). This CDR3 is CASSKGGAYNEQFF. The CDR3 bases are TGTGCCAGCAGTAAGGGGGGTGCCTACAATGAGCAGTTCTTC.